One and the same sample provided the 20 T cell receptor beta chains below, sequenced in a study of T-cell reconstitution after alpha-beta-depleted transplantation in children. TCRbeta library construction was performed incorporating unique molecular identifiers. TCRdb reanalysed the PCR reads using MiXCR and keeps one entry per CDR3 protein. The sample has approximately 98,000 distinct CDR3 sequences, 5.5% to 7% seen once. Here the sequenced sample was PBMCs, mostly from graft donor cells, taken 360 days after TCRalphabeta/CD19-depleted stem cell transplant. The receptors stem from a male patient between 2 and 10 years old who had a stem cell transplant for acute lymphoblastic leukemia, so the T cells may come from the graft donor.

This clonotype was picked up many times. This sequence joins TRBV4-3 and TRBJ2-7; the D gene is possibly TRBD1 (5 bases). Germline CDR1 is LGHNA and CDR2 is YSLEER. The germline V and J ends were trimmed by 0 bases and 3 bases, with 9 bases remaining between them. The CDR3 covers 14 residues. CDR3 loop: CASSQDDSFYEQYF. CDR3 in DNA: TGCGCCAGCAGCCAAGATGACAGTTTCTACGAGCAGTACTTC.

Ten or more counts support this clonotype. The J gene is TRBJ2-2, the V gene TRBV4-2, with D possibly TRBD2 on 5 matching bases. V was shortened by 1 base and J by 7 bases, with 7 bases between the two germline ends. The germline V gene has CDR1 LGHNA and CDR2 YNFKEQ. The CDR3 has 13 amino acids. The CDR3 loop is CASSQAGNGELFF. The CDR3 DNA reads as TGTGCCAGCAGCCAAGCGGGGAACGGGGAGCTGTTTTTT.

This clonotype has a count of ten or more. V gene TRBV20-1 combines with J gene TRBJ2-7; TRBD2 is a possible D gene (6 bases). The CDR3 is 14 residues long. Looked up from germline, CDR1 is DFQATT and CDR2 is SNEGSKA (reference sequence). Trimming cost V 5 bases and J 3 bases, with 17 bases left between them. This chain's CDR3 is CSAGGPVRNYEQYF. The CDR3 nucleotides read TGCAGTGCTGGAGGGCCAGTTCGAAACTACGAGCAGTACTTC.

This clonotype was recorded a few times. The chain carries TRBV7-3 and TRBJ2-6; D perhaps matches TRBD1 (6 bases). This CDR3 region has 18 residues. V lost 6 bases and J 0 bases, leaving 18 bases between the germline ends. The germline V gene has CDR1 SGHTA and CDR2 FQGTGA. The CDR3 spells CASRRPRGFLSGANVLTF. The CDR3 bases are TGTGCCAGCAGACGTCCCAGGGGATTCCTCTCTGGGGCCAACGTCCTGACTTTC.

This clonotype was counted between two and nine times. The rearrangement uses TRBV5-1 and TRBJ1-2, with a weak D call TRBD1 (5 bases). Germline CDR1 reads SGHRS; CDR2 reads YFSETQ. Trimming pared 0 bases from V and 7 bases from J, leaving 7 bases between. There are 12 residues in the CDR3. CDR3 amino acids: CASSLGGFGYTF. The CDR3 region has the DNA TGCGCCAGCAGCTTGGGGGGCTTTGGCTACACCTTC.

This sequence joins TRBV5-5 and TRBJ2-7; 9 bases are shared with TRBD2. Looked up from germline, CDR1 is SGHKS and CDR2 is YYEKEE (reference sequence). CDR3 length equals 18 residues. V trimming: 3 bases; J trimming: 3 bases; junction bases outside the gene matches: 16. CDR3 loop: CASSSTPGGAGGNYEQYF. The CDR3 nucleotides read TGTGCCAGCAGCTCGACCCCAGGAGGAGCGGGAGGAAACTACGAGCAGTACTTC.

The chain recombines TRBV7-6 with TRBJ2-1; a possible D gene is TRBD2 (5 bases). Between the trimmed V and J ends, which lost 4 bases and 2 bases, there was a span of 12 bases. Germline V gene data show CDR1 as SGHVS and CDR2 as FNYEAQ. This CDR3 contains 15 residues. The CDR3: CASSSRGGAYNEQFF. The CDR3 bases are TGTGCCAGCAGCTCCCGGGGTGGGGCCTACAATGAGCAGTTCTTC.

The table lists this clonotype with many counts. V usage is TRBV9 and J usage is TRBJ2-2, with D unclear. Trimming cost V 3 bases and J 4 bases, with 7 bases left between them. The CDR3 extends over 13 amino acids. Germline CDR1 is SGDLS and CDR2 is YYNGEE. CDR3 coding DNA: TGTGCCAGCAGCGCGGGTTCCACCGGGGAGCTGTTTTTT. Translation: CASSAGSTGELFF.

The CDR3 DNA is TGCAGTGCTAGAGAGGGGGCCCCCTACGAGCAGTACTTC. Protein: CSAREGAPYEQYF. The chain uses TRBV20-1 and TRBJ2-7; possible D gene TRBD1, 6 bases. Germline CDR1 and CDR2: DFQATT and SNEGSKA (reference sequence). CDR3 length equals 13 residues. The V end lost 0 bases, the J end lost 2 bases, and 8 bases lay between the germline ends.

This clonotype showed up just a few times. In nucleotides, the CDR3 is TGTGCCAGCAGTTCTCCGGCGGGCGAGCAGTACTTC. It translates to CASSSPAGEQYF. J is TRBJ2-7 and V is TRBV7-9, with a weak D call TRBD2 (5 bases). The V gene lost 6 bases and the J gene lost 6 bases, with 12 bases spanning the gap. This CDR3 spans 12 amino acids. The germline V gene has CDR1 SEHNR and CDR2 FQNEAQ (reference sequence).

This clonotype was recorded at least ten times. This chain joins TRBV6-6 and TRBJ2-3; D remains unclear. CDR1 and CDR2 (germline): MNHNY, SVGAGI (reference sequence). The CDR3 is 13 residues long. Trimming stripped 8 bases from V and 0 bases from J, with 9 bases between. CDR3 DNA sequence: TGTGCCAGCGGCAGGCTTAGCACAGATACGCAGTATTTT. Translated, it gives CASGRLSTDTQYF.

This chain uses TRBV10-3 with TRBJ2-7; D perhaps matches TRBD1 (6 bases). The CDR3 is 15 residues long. Germline V gene lookup returns CDR1 ENHRY and CDR2 SYGVKD. Trimming removed 5 bases at V and 0 bases at J, with 14 bases between. The CDR3 region is CAISTPTGNSYEQYF. In DNA form, the CDR3 reads TGTGCCATCAGTACCCCGACAGGAAACTCCTACGAGCAGTACTTC.

This clonotype was picked up many times. The chain links TRBV5-1 to TRBJ2-1, with 8 bases lining up with TRBD2. The CDR3 has 15 amino acids. V lost 2 bases, J lost 8 bases, and 9 bases stayed unmatched. CDR1 and CDR2 (germline): SGHRS, YFSETQ. CDR3 amino acids: CASSFGPGGPYEQFF. The CDR3, as DNA: TGCGCCAGCAGCTTCGGACCGGGAGGGCCCTATGAGCAGTTCTTC. Complete variable domain (other parts from reference TRBV5-1 and TRBJ2-1): KAGVTQTPRYLIKTRGQQVTLSCSPISGHRSVSWYQQTPGQGLQFLFEYFSETQRNKGNFPGRFSGRQFSNSRSEMNVSTLELGDSALYLCASSFGPGGPYEQFFGPGTRLTVL.

This clonotype showed up many times. The chain uses TRBV9 and TRBJ2-1; 8 nucleotides align to TRBD2. With V trimmed by 0 bases and J by 5 bases, 4 bases remained unmatched. The V gene's germline CDR1 is SGDLS and CDR2 YYNGEE. This CDR3 is 15 amino acids long. The CDR3 loop is CASSVGGGQNNEQFF. CDR3 DNA: TGTGCCAGCAGCGTAGGCGGGGGGCAGAACAATGAGCAGTTCTTC.

The chain combines TRBV5-1 with TRBJ2-1; 9 bases are a match to TRBD1. The CDR3 consists of 17 residues. Germline lookup yields CDR1 SGHRS and CDR2 YFSETQ. V was pared by 3 bases and J by 7 bases, with 14 bases of the junction left unmatched. CDR3 amino acids: CASSWDRVIKTSNEQFF. CDR3 nucleotides: TGCGCCAGCAGCTGGGACAGGGTGATAAAAACATCGAATGAGCAGTTCTTC.

This clonotype was observed a few times. The chain couples TRBV6-8 to TRBJ2-4; maybe TRBD1 (6 bases). The CDR3 totals 11 residues. V gave up 7 bases and J gave up 7 bases, with 8 bases separating them. The germline V gene has CDR1 MNHGY and CDR2 SAAAGT. CDR3 sequence: CASNQGNIQYF. As DNA, the CDR3 is TGTGCCAGCAACCAGGGGAACATTCAGTACTTC.

This clonotype was counted at least ten times. The chain links TRBV9 to TRBJ2-7; TRBD1 matches at 8 bases. Trimming removed 3 bases from V and 2 bases from J; junction bases left unmatched: 4. The CDR3 spans 14 residues. Germline-derived CDR1 and CDR2 are SGDLS and YYNGEE. CDR3 coding DNA: TGTGCCAGCAGCGGCGACAGGGGTACCTACGAGCAGTACTTC. Translation: CASSGDRGTYEQYF.

This clonotype was counted only a few times. The rearrangement joins TRBV7-2 to TRBJ2-3; 8 nucleotides match TRBD2. V lost 4 bases and J lost 1; bases outside the gene matches: 4. Germline V gene lookup returns CDR1 SGHTA and CDR2 FQGNSA. The CDR3 loop spans 15 amino acids. For the CDR3, the DNA is TGTGCCAGCAGCTCTGAGCGGGGGCGCACAGATACGCAGTATTTT. Translation: CASSSERGRTDTQYF.

This clonotype was picked up many times. The J gene is TRBJ2-2, the V gene TRBV27; a weak D match, TRBD2 (6 bases). Germline-derived CDR1 and CDR2 are MNHEY and SMNVEV (reference sequence). The CDR3 has 15 amino acids. Trimming took off 5 bases at V and 5 bases at J, with 15 bases between the two ends. CDR3 amino acids: CASSPYGGSTGELFF. CDR3 in DNA: TGTGCCAGCAGTCCCTATGGGGGGTCGACCGGGGAGCTGTTTTTT.

The V gene is TRBV4-1, the J gene TRBJ2-2; D possibly corresponds to TRBD1 (6 bases). Germline CDR1 MGHRA, CDR2 YSYEKL. V lost 4 bases, J lost 8 bases, and 14 bases lay in between. The CDR3 covers 14 residues. CDR3 in amino acids: CASSPRKGDGELFF. The CDR3 DNA follows: TGCGCCAGCAGCCCCCGGAAGGGGGATGGGGAGCTGTTTTTT.